The next 9 T cell receptor beta chains were all read from a single sample in a study of blood T cells in healthy people across ages. A second PCR of 7 to 11 cycles used a sample-barcoded 5' primer and a J-beta primer mix. TCRdb reprocessed the 5' RACE reads with MiXCR, giving one entry per CDR3 protein. The sample comprises hundreds of thousands of distinct CDR3 sequences, 52% of which are singletons, and about 13% rests with the top ten. The sequenced sample consisted of blood. Every receptor here comes from a woman of 80 years or more in good health.

J is TRBJ1-1 and V is TRBV5-1, with D unresolved. The V gene's germline CDR1 is SGHRS and CDR2 YFSETQ. The CDR3 extends over 14 amino acids. The V end lost 1 base, the J end lost 7 bases, and 14 bases lay between the germline ends. CDR3 bases: TGCGCCAGCAGCTTGCCAGGAAGTTGGGGTGAAGCTTTCTTT. This translates into CASSLPGSWGEAFF.

In its sample, this clonotype was seen many times. The chain joins TRBV29-1 to TRBJ2-5, with D tentatively TRBD2 (5 bases). This CDR3 has 12 amino acids. V dropped 4 bases and J dropped 3 bases, with 9 bases sitting between them. Germline V gene data show CDR1 as SQVTM and CDR2 as ANQGSEA. CDR3: CSVGSGEETQYF. CDR3 in DNA: TGCAGCGTTGGGAGCGGAGAAGAGACCCAGTACTTC.

Comments on this clonotype: A read error may explain this, as a much larger clone is one base away. This chain uses TRBV11-2 with TRBJ2-4; D might be TRBD1 or TRBD2, each matching 6 bases. The DNA end lines up better with TRBJ2-5; the J call may be wrong. The CDR3 contains 18 residues. Per germline, CDR1 SGHAT and CDR2 FQNNGV. CDR3 sequence: CTSSLDRSGQTRGQTQYF. The CDR3, as DNA: TGTACCAGCAGCTTAGATAGATCCGGACAGACTAGGGGACAGACCCAGTACTTC.

The chain recombines TRBV14 with TRBJ2-2; D not resolved. This CDR3 contains 14 residues. Germline CDR1 SGHDN, CDR2 FVKESK. Trimming took 8 bases from V and 1 from J, leaving 11 bases between them. CDR3 sequence: CASVGAMNTGELFF. In nucleotides, the CDR3 is TGTGCCAGCGTTGGCGCGATGAACACCGGGGAGCTGTTTTTT.

With respect to this clonotype: A junction boundary mismatches the germline segment, possibly from a read error. The V call is TRBV28, the J call TRBJ2-7; D may be TRBD2 (6 bases). This CDR3 region has 11 residues. In germline, CDR1 is MDHEN, CDR2 SYDVKM. The chain's CDR3 is CAGSWRGEQYF. The CDR3 coding sequence is TGTGCCGGCAGTTGGAGGGGCGAGCAGTACTTC. The complete variable domain, with remaining parts taken from reference TRBV28 and TRBJ2-7, reads DVKVTQSSRYLVKRTGEKVFLECVQDMDHENMFWYRQDPGLGLRLIYFSYDVKMKEKGDIPEGYSVSREKKERFSLILESASTNQTSMYLCAGSWRGEQYFGPGTRLTVT.

The V call is TRBV7-9, the J call TRBJ2-1; 10 positions agree with TRBD1. The CDR3 has 15 amino acids. CDR1 and CDR2 (germline): SEHNR, FQNEAQ (reference sequence). The J segment lost 3 bases and the V segment lost 3 bases, leaving 2 bases of the junction unmatched. Here the CDR3 reads CASSFGQGGYNEQFF. CDR3 nucleotides: TGTGCCAGCAGCTTTGGACAGGGGGGCTACAATGAGCAGTTCTTC.

This clonotype was observed many times. The V gene is TRBV5-5, the J gene TRBJ2-1; 7 bases align to TRBD2. CDR1 and CDR2 (germline): SGHKS, YYEKEE (reference sequence). J was trimmed by 4 bases and V by 0 bases; bases with no gene match: 7. This CDR3 has 16 amino acids. CDR3 protein: CASSLAPSGEYNEQFF. CDR3 nucleotides: TGTGCCAGCAGCTTGGCGCCCAGCGGGGAGTACAATGAGCAGTTCTTC.

The V call is TRBV28, the J call TRBJ2-7, with D unclear. The CDR3 runs 12 residues. V was trimmed by 7 bases and J by 0 bases, leaving 7 bases between them. CDR1 is MDHEN and CDR2 is SYDVKM in the germline V gene. The CDR3 DNA follows: TGTGCCAGCACTATAAGCTCCTACGAGCAGTACTTC. This translates into CASTISSYEQYF.

This chain joins TRBV10-1 and TRBJ2-1; the D gene could be TRBD1 or TRBD2 (6 bases each). Germline V gene lookup returns CDR1 WNHNN and CDR2 SYGVQD (reference sequence). CDR3 length: 14 amino acids. V lost 2 bases and J 5 bases, leaving 10 bases between the germline ends. CDR3 DNA: TGCGCCAGCAGTGAGGGGGGGCGCGACAATGAGCAGTTCTTC. It codes for CASSEGGRDNEQFF.